The clone carrying this T cell receptor (beta chain) came up a few times. Trimming cost V 10 bases and J 7 bases; bases outside gene matches: 13. Per the germline V gene, CDR1 is MNHEY and CDR2 is SVGEGT. The CDR3 runs to 13 residues. TCRdb re-called the 5' RACE reads with MiXCR, one entry per CDR3 protein. The table records roughly 64,000 distinct CDR3 sequences, 20% to 25% of them present only once. The TCR was taken from a female donor with breast cancer. V and J are TRBV6-2 or TRBV6-3 and TRBJ2-7; 7 positions match TRBD1. The sequencing sample was made of memory CD4+ T cells sorted from a lymph node. Subset specified: memory CD4+ T cells, CD4+CD45RO+CD25-. CDR3 nucleotide sequence: TGTGCCACCAACCGACAGGGACGGTATGAGCAGTACTTC. Residues: CATNRQGRYEQYF.